The clone carrying this T cell receptor (beta chain) was seen repeatedly, ten times or more. This entry is derived from a study of human T cells and chemical hapten exposure. Unfractionated whole blood served as the source for total RNA extraction. Individual cDNA molecules (in the library) carried attached unique molecular identifiers. In the source study's methods: Approximately 99,000 TCRs per sample was the median, with a range of about 20,000 to 750,000. A single record per CDR3 protein comes from TCRdb applying MiXCR to the reads. What appears here as the V and J calls and clone size reflects TCRdb's work, not the paper's. The data hold about 120,000 distinct CDR3 sequences, with 8.5% to 9% observed a single time. Sequencing used whole blood. This sequence originates from a human donor in good health. Some clones in this sample may be carry-over from other donors' samples.

This CDR3 is CASSPKGQKSSYNSPLHF. The CDR3 DNA sequence: TGTGCCAGCAGCCCGAAAGGACAGAAGAGCTCCTATAATTCACCCCTCCACTTT. The chain couples TRBV7-6 to TRBJ1-6, with a weak D call TRBD1 (6 bases). The germline V gene has CDR1 SGHVS and CDR2 FNYEAQ. CDR3 size: 18 residues. V gave up 5 bases and J gave up 0 bases, with 17 bases separating them.